These 6 T cell receptor beta chains came from one sample sequenced in a study of T-cell memory formation after mild COVID-19. TCRdb itself ran the 5' RACE reads through MiXCR, one entry per CDR3 protein. Here the sample spans 250,000 to 300,000 distinct CDR3 sequences, under 20% being singletons. Sequencing was performed on PBMCs or a T cell subset sorted from them (not recorded which). The receptors shown here come from a man younger than 35 who had mild COVID-19 (a few samples of this study predate the infection). Cell type and time point are not known.

This clonotype was detected only a few times. The rearrangement uses TRBV7-9 and TRBJ2-5; 10 positions agree with TRBD2. The CDR3 has 13 residues. Germline assignment: CDR1 SEHNR and CDR2 FQNEAQ (reference sequence). J lost 5 bases, V lost 6 bases, and 3 bases had no gene match. The DNA for the CDR3 is TGTGCCAGCAGGAGCGGGGGGGCTGAGACCCAGTACTTC. Translation: CASRSGGAETQYF.

This clonotype occurred a few times. The rearrangement joins TRBV10-1 to TRBJ2-1; weak D call: TRBD2 (5 bases). CDR1 is WNHNN and CDR2 is SYGVQD in the germline V gene (reference sequence). Trimming shortened V by 3 bases and J by 7 bases, and 16 bases separated the two germline ends. This CDR3 has 15 residues. CDR3 sequence: CASSEVTWPGNEQFF. Written as DNA, the CDR3 is TGCGCCAGCAGTGAAGTGACATGGCCGGGGAATGAGCAGTTCTTC.

This rearrangement joins TRBV10-2 to TRBJ2-6; perhaps TRBD1 as D (6 bases). V was trimmed by 6 bases and J by 4 bases, leaving 10 bases between them. Looked up from germline, CDR1 is WSHSY and CDR2 is SAAADI. CDR3 length equals 14 residues. CDR3 bases: TGCGCCAGCAGGGGGGCGCAAGGGGCCAACGTCCTGACTTTC. This codes for CASRGAQGANVLTF.

The DNA of the CDR3 is TGTGCCAGCAGTGAAGCGTGGCAGGGGGCGTTCGGGGATACGCAGTATTTT. This sequence encodes CASSEAWQGAFGDTQYF. This rearrangement joins TRBV2 to TRBJ2-3; 8 bases are shared with TRBD1. Looked up from germline, CDR1 is SNHLY and CDR2 is FYNNEI. With 0 bases clipped from V and 6 bases from J, the junction kept 11 bases outside the gene matches. This CDR3 region has 17 residues.

The genes are TRBV5-1 and TRBJ2-3; 7 bases are a match to TRBD1. Germline V CDR1 and CDR2: SGHRS, YFSETQ. The CDR3 is 15 residues long. Trimming removed 0 bases from V and 4 bases from J; junction bases left unmatched: 5. The CDR3 coding sequence is TGCGCCAGCAGCTTGGGACAGGGTGGGGCAGATACGCAGTATTTT. Protein: CASSLGQGGADTQYF.

This clonotype was seen a few times. The CDR3: CASQRGELFF. In DNA, the CDR3 is TGTGCCAGCCAGCGGGGGGAGCTGTTTTTT. The V gene is TRBV12-3 or TRBV12-4, the J gene TRBJ2-2; the D gene is possibly TRBD2 (5 bases). The CDR3 is 10 residues long. Trimming took 8 bases from V and 8 from J, leaving 6 bases between them.